The next 16 T cell receptor beta chains were all read from a single sample in a study of identical twins. TCRdb re-analysed the 5' RACE reads in MiXCR, keeping a single row per CDR3 protein. The sample has 700,000 to 950,000 distinct CDR3 sequences, over 9% seen once. These data were likewise used in another study, on yellow fever vaccine responses in identical twins.

The source material was PBMCs. The receptors originated from a woman in her late teens or twenties in good health.

This rearrangement joins TRBV24-1 to TRBJ2-2; weak D call: TRBD2 (5 bases). Germline-derived CDR1 and CDR2 are KGHDR and SFDVKD. The CDR3 has 16 amino acids. V lost 3 bases, J lost 1 base, and 11 bases lay in between. The CDR3: CATSDPGGQNTGELFF. DNA for the CDR3: TGTGCCACCAGTGATCCCGGCGGGCAGAACACCGGGGAGCTGTTTTTT.

This clonotype counts as medium-sized. The rearrangement joins TRBV4-2 to TRBJ2-3; 13 bases align to TRBD2. J gave up 4 bases and V 5 bases, and 6 bases lay outside the gene matches. Germline CDR1 reads LGHNA; CDR2 reads YNFKEQ. This CDR3 has 16 residues. The CDR3 here is CASSVTSGGAADTQYF. CDR3 coding DNA: TGTGCCAGCAGCGTTACTAGCGGGGGGGCCGCAGATACGCAGTATTTT.

The gene calls are TRBV7-9 and TRBJ2-4; no firm D call. Trimming cost V 1 base and J 0 bases, with 13 bases left between them. The germline CDR1 and CDR2 sequences are SEHNR and FQNEAQ (reference sequence). This CDR3 spans 17 amino acids. In DNA form, the CDR3 reads TGTGCCAGCAGCTTAGTTCCGAACTCCCTAGCCAAAAACATTCAGTACTTC. This translates into CASSLVPNSLAKNIQYF. Combining the CDR3 with reference TRBV7-9 and TRBJ2-4 gives the whole variable domain DTGVSQNPRHKITKRGQNVTFRCDPISEHNRLYWYRQTLGQGPEFLTYFQNEAQLEKSRLLSDRFSAERPKGSFSTLEIQRTEQGDSAMYLCASSLVPNSLAKNIQYFGAGTRLSVL.

The V and J genes are TRBV12-3 or TRBV12-4 and TRBJ2-4; 10 positions match TRBD1. V gave up 6 bases and J gave up 0 bases; unmatched junction bases: 11. The CDR3 sequence is 18 residues long. CDR3 protein: CASRRDRGKGLAKNIQYF. In DNA form, the CDR3 reads TGTGCCAGCAGAAGGGACAGGGGAAAGGGGTTAGCCAAAAACATTCAGTACTTC.

This clonotype appeared a few times. This chain connects TRBV12-3 or TRBV12-4 to TRBJ2-7; 9 bases line up with TRBD1. Losses at the gene ends were 4 bases for V and 4 bases for J; bases not matched to a gene: 5. The CDR3 is 14 residues long. CDR3 bases: TGTGCCAGCAGTTCGGCCGGGACAGGGTACGAGCAGTACTTC. This translates into CASSSAGTGYEQYF.

The chain joins TRBV18 to TRBJ2-7; 8 nucleotides match TRBD2. With 6 bases clipped from V and 3 bases from J, the junction kept 10 bases outside the gene matches. The length of the CDR3 is 15 residues. Looked up from germline, CDR1 is KGHSH and CDR2 is LQKENI. Here the CDR3 DNA reads TGTGCCAGCTCTACGACGGGGGGGGCTCTCTACGAGCAGTACTTC. Amino acids: CASSTTGGALYEQYF. Filled out from reference TRBV18 and TRBJ2-7, the complete variable domain reads NAGVMQNPRHLVRRRGQEARLRCSPMKGHSHVYWYRQLPEEGLKFMVYLQKENIIDESGMPKERFSAEFPKEGPSILRIQQVVRGDSAAYFCASSTTGGALYEQYFGPGTRLTVT.

J is TRBJ2-3 and V is TRBV13; TRBD1 might be the D (5 bases). This CDR3 has 15 residues. The V and J ends lost 5 bases and 0 bases respectively, with 12 bases between them. CDR1 and CDR2 from the germline V gene are PRHDT and FYEKMQ (reference sequence). The CDR3 is CASSARTLSTDTQYF. CDR3 nucleotides: TGTGCCAGCAGCGCCAGGACACTTAGCACAGATACGCAGTATTTT.

V and J are TRBV3-1 and TRBJ1-3; D gene ambiguous. This CDR3 has 15 amino acids. Trimming stripped 1 base from V and 0 bases from J, with 7 bases between. CDR1 LGHDT and CDR2 YNNKEL come from the germline V gene (reference sequence). CDR3 sequence: CASSQVPNSGNTIYF. The CDR3 DNA reads TGTGCCAGCAGCCAAGTGCCTAACTCTGGAAACACCATATATTTT.

V gene TRBV6-5 combines with J gene TRBJ1-1; D perhaps matches TRBD1 (5 bases). The CDR3 contains 13 residues. V lost 4 bases and J 8 bases, leaving 14 bases between the germline ends. The germline gives CDR1 MNHEY, CDR2 SVGAGI. CDR3 amino acids: CASSLMGRNEAFF. CDR3 in DNA: TGTGCCAGCAGTTTAATGGGACGGAACGAAGCTTTCTTT.

This clonotype was found a few times. The chain has TRBV15 and TRBJ2-1; D possibly corresponds to TRBD2 (6 bases). Per germline, CDR1 LNHNV and CDR2 YYDKDF (reference sequence). The CDR3 contains 16 residues. V was pared by 1 base and J by 2 bases, with 12 bases between. DNA of the CDR3: TGTGCCACCAGCAGAGCGGGTAGCGGAACCTACAATGAGCAGTTCTTC. Amino acid sequence: CATSRAGSGTYNEQFF. Full variable domain (outside the CDR3, taken from reference TRBV15 and TRBJ2-1): DAMVIQNPRYQVTQFGKPVTLSCSQTLNHNVMYWYQQKSSQAPKLLFHYYDKDFNNEADTPDNFQSRRPNTSFCFLDIRSPGLGDTAMYLCATSRAGSGTYNEQFFGPGTRLTVL.

The CDR3 DNA sequence: TGTGCCAGCAGCTTAAGCGACCTCCGAAGTGGGGAGCAGTTCTTC. This encodes CASSLSDLRSGEQFF. The chain employs TRBV5-5 and TRBJ2-1; D gene uncertain. In germline, CDR1 is SGHKS, CDR2 YYEKEE (reference sequence). V shed 2 bases and J shed 10 bases, with 19 bases lying between them. The CDR3 is 15 residues long.

In this sample, this clonotype turned up a few times. The chain links TRBV10-2 to TRBJ2-7; 8 bases align to TRBD2. J was trimmed by 2 bases and V by 7 bases; bases with no gene match: 7. CDR3 length: 14 amino acids. Per the germline V gene, CDR1 is WSHSY and CDR2 is SAAADI. The CDR3 loop is CASTAGGHPYEQYV. The CDR3 DNA reads TGCGCCAGCACCGCGGGGGGCCATCCCTACGAGCAGTACGTC.

This clonotype has ten or more counts. The chain combines TRBV28 with TRBJ1-2; TRBD1 is a possible D gene (5 bases). Germline CDR1 MDHEN, CDR2 SYDVKM. V was cut by 3 bases and J by 7 bases, with 24 bases left in between. CDR3 length: 17 residues. For the CDR3, the DNA is TGTGCCAGCAGTTTGTTCCGACAGCCGACTATAATGGGTGGCTACACCTTC. As protein: CASSLFRQPTIMGGYTF.

The chain couples TRBV28 to TRBJ1-1, with D perhaps TRBD1 (6 bases). Trimming stripped 8 bases from V and 6 bases from J, with 10 bases between. CDR3 length: 11 residues. In germline, CDR1 is MDHEN, CDR2 SYDVKM. The CDR3 DNA sequence: TGTGCCAGCGGAAACAGGGCTGAAGCTTTCTTT. It is translated as CASGNRAEAFF. Based on the CDR3 plus reference TRBV28 and TRBJ1-1, the full variable domain is DVKVTQSSRYLVKRTGEKVFLECVQDMDHENMFWYRQDPGLGLRLIYFSYDVKMKEKGDIPEGYSVSREKKERFSLILESASTNQTSMYLCASGNRAEAFFGQGTRLTVV.

This clonotype occurred many times. The V gene is TRBV29-1, the J gene TRBJ1-1; unclear D gene. The CDR3 contains 14 residues. Germline CDR1 reads SQVTM; CDR2 reads ANQGSEA. With 0 bases removed from V and 5 bases from J, the gap between germline ends came to 13 bases. The CDR3 DNA reads TGCAGCGTTGAAGATCAACGGAAAGGGACTGAAGCTTTCTTT. Its protein product is CSVEDQRKGTEAFF.

There are a few counts of this clonotype. This chain connects TRBV9 to TRBJ2-1; 11 bases align to TRBD1. This CDR3 region has 16 residues. The trim removed 4 bases at V and 4 bases at J, leaving 7 bases unmatched. Looked up from germline, CDR1 is SGDLS and CDR2 is YYNGEE. CDR3 coding DNA: TGTGCCAGCAGCACGAGGGGACAGGGGGTTTACAATGAGCAGTTCTTC. This codes for CASSTRGQGVYNEQFF.